This TCR beta chain was captured by sequencing in a study of CD8 T cells in Susac syndrome. This clonotype was recorded once. Germline V gives CDR1 GTSNPN, CDR2 SVGIG (reference sequence). CDR3 length equals 13 residues. V lost 7 bases, J lost 2 bases, and 6 bases stayed unmatched. Random hexamers were used to reverse transcribe the RNA input (roughly 0.5 to 1 ug). With immunoSEQ multiplex PCR, TCR beta CDR3 was amplified across 54 Vbeta and 13 Jbeta. TCRdb analysed the immunoSEQ multiplex PCR reads with MiXCR anew, one entry per CDR3 protein. The data contain about 210,000 distinct CDR3 sequences, about 96% of them singletons. CD8+ and CD4+ T cells taken from blood had their TCR beta sequenced. Relapsing-remitting disease, either stable or active, was present in the treatment-naive patients who were the multiple sclerosis controls. Isolation of CD8+ and CD4+ T cells was performed negatively, whereas enrichment of TEMRA cells was done by FACS.

The V and J genes are TRBV30 and TRBJ1-2; 8 bases fit TRBD1. This TCR was recovered from a human donor with multiple sclerosis. Sequences were obtained from CD4+ T cells from PBMCs. The CDR3 DNA reads as TGTGCCTCCTACAGGGGGGGAAACTATGGCTACACCTTC. Its translation: CASYRGGNYGYTF. The whole variable domain, filled in from reference TRBV30 and TRBJ1-2, reads SQTIHQWPATLVQPVGSPLSLECTVEGTSNPNLYWYRQAAGRGLQLLFYSVGIGQISSEVPQNLSASRPQDRQFILSSKKLLLSDSGFYLCASYRGGNYGYTFGSGTRLTVV.